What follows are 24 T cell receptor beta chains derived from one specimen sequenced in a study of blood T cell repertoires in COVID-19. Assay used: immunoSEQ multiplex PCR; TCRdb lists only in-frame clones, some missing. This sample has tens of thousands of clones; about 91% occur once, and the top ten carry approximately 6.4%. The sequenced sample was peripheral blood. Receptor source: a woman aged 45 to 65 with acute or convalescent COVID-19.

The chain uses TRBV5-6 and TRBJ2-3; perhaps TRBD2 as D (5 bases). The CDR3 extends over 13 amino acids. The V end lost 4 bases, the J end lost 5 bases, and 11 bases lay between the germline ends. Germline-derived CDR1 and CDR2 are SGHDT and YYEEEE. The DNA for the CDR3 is TGTGCCAGCAGCCCGCGCCGGGGAGATACGCAGTATTTT. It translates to CASSPRRGDTQYF.

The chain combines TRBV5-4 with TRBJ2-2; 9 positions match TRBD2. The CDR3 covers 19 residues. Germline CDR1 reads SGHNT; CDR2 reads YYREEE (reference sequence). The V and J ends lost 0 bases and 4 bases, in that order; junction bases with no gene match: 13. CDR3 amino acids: CASSLDLAGGLSGTGELFF. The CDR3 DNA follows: TGTGCCAGCAGCTTGGATCTGGCGGGAGGGCTCAGTGGCACCGGGGAGCTGTTTTTT.

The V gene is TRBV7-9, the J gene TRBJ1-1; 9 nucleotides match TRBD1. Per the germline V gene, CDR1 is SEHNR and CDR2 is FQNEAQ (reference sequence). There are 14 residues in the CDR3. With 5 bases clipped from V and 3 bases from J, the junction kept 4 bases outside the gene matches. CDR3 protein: CASSRDRADTEAFF. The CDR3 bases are TGTGCCAGCAGCCGGGACAGGGCAGACACTGAAGCTTTCTTT.

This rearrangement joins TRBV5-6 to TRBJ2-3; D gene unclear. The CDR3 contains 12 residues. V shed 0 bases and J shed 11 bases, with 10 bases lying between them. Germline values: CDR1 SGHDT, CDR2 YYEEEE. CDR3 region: CASSLGAEWQYF. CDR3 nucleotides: TGTGCCAGCAGCTTGGGGGCTGAGTGGCAGTATTTT.

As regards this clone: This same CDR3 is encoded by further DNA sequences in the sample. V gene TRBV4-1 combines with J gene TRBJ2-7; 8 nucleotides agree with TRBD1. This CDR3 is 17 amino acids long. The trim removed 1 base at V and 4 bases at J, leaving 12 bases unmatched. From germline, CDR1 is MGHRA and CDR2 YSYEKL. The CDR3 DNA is TGCGCCAGCAGCCAAGGCCCCCCGCGGACAGGGAATTACGAGCAGTACTTC. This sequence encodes CASSQGPPRTGNYEQYF.

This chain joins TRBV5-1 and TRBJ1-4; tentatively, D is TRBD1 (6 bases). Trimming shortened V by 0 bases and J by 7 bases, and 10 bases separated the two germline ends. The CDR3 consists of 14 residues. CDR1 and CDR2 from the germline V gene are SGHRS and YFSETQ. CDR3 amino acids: CASSLGRTAEKLFF. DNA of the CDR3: TGCGCCAGCAGCTTGGGGCGGACAGCTGAAAAACTGTTTTTT.

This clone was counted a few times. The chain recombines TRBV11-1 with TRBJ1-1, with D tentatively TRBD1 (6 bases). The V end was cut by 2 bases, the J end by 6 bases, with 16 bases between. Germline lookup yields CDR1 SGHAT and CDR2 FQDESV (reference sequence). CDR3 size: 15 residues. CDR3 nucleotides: TGTGCCAGCAGCTTACTCCAACAGGGATCGGCTGAAGCTTTCTTT. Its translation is CASSLLQQGSAEAFF.

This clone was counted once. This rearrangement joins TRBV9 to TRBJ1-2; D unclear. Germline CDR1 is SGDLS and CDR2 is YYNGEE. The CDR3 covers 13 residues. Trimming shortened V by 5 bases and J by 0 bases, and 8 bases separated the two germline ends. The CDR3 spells CASSSPSNYGYTF. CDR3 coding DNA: TGTGCCAGCAGTTCCCCCTCTAACTATGGCTACACCTTC.

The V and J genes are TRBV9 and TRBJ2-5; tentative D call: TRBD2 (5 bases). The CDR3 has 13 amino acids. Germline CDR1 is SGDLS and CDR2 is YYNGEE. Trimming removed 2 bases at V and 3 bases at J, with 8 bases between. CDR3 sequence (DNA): TGTGCCAGCAGCGTCGGGAACGAAGAGACCCAGTACTTC. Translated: CASSVGNEETQYF.

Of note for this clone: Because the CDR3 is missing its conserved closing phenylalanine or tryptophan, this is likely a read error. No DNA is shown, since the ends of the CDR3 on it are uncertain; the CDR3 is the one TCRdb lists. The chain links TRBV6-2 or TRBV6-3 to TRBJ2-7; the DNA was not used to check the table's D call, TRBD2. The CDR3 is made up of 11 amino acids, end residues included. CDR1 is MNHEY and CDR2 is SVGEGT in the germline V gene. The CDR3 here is CASSSSGKADM.

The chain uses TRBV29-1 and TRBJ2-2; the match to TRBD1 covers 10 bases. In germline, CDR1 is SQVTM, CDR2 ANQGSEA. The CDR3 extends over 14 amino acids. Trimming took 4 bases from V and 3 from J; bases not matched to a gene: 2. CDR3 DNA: TGCAGCGTTGCCGGGACAGGGGACACCGGGGAGCTGTTTTTT. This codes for CSVAGTGDTGELFF.

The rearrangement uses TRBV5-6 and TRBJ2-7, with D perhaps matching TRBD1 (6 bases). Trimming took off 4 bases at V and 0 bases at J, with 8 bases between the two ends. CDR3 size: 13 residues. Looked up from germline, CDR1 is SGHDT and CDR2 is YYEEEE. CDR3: CASSQDSSYEQYF. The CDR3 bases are TGTGCCAGCAGCCAGGACAGCTCCTACGAGCAGTACTTC.

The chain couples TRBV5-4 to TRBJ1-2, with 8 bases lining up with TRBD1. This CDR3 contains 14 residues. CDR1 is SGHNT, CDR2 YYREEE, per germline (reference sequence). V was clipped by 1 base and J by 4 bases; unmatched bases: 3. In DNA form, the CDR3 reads TGTGCCAGCAGCTTGCGGGGACAGGCCTATGGCTACACCTTC. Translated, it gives CASSLRGQAYGYTF.

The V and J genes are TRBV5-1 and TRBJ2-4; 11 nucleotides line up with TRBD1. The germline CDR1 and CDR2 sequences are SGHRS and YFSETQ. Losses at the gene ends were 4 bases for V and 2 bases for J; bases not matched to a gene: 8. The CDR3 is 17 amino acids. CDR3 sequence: CASSPPDRGLTKNIQYF. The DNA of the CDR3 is TGCGCCAGCAGCCCCCCGGACAGGGGGCTGACCAAAAACATTCAGTACTTC.

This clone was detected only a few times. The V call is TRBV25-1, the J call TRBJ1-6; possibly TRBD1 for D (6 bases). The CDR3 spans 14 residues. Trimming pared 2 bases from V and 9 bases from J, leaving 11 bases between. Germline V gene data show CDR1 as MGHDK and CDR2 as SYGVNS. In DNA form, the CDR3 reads TGTGCCAGCAGTGAAACAGGGATCAGTTCACCCCTCCACTTT. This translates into CASSETGISSPLHF.

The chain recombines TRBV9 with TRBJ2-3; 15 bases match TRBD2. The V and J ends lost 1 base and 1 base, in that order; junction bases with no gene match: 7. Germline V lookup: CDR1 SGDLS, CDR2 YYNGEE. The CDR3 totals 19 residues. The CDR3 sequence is CASSVSGLAGGLGTDTQYF. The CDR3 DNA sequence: TGTGCCAGCAGCGTAAGTGGACTAGCGGGGGGGCTGGGCACAGATACGCAGTATTTT.

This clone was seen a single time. CDR3 sequence reads: CAWSVSQGTEQFF. The DNA of the CDR3 is TGTGCCTGGAGTGTATCACAGGGAACGGAGCAGTTCTTC. This sequence joins TRBV30 and TRBJ2-1; a possible D gene is TRBD1 (6 bases). This CDR3 contains 13 residues. V was pared by 0 bases and J by 10 bases, with 13 bases between. The germline V gene has CDR1 GTSNPN and CDR2 SVGIG (reference sequence).

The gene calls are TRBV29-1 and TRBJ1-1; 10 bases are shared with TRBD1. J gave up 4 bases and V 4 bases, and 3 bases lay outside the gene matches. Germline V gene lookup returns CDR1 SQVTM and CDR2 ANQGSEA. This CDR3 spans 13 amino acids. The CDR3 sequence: CSVAGQGSTEAFF. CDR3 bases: TGCAGCGTTGCGGGACAGGGGTCCACTGAAGCTTTCTTT.

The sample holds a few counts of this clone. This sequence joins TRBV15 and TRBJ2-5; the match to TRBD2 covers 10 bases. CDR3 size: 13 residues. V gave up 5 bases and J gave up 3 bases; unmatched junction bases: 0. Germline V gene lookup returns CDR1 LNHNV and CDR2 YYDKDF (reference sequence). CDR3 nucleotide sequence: TGTGCCACCAGCCTAGCGGGGGAAGAGACCCAGTACTTC. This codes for CATSLAGEETQYF.

CDR3 protein: CASSLRMTALSSYNEQFF. The CDR3 nucleotides read TGTGCCAGCAGCTTAAGGATGACAGCCCTGAGCTCCTACAATGAGCAGTTCTTC. The rearrangement joins TRBV7-6 to TRBJ2-1; tentatively, D is TRBD1 (5 bases). Looked up from germline, CDR1 is SGHVS and CDR2 is FNYEAQ. V lost 2 bases and J 0 bases, leaving 17 bases between the germline ends. CDR3 length: 18 residues. Filled out from reference TRBV7-6 and TRBJ2-1, the complete variable domain reads GAGVSQSPRYKVTKRGQDVALRCDPISGHVSLYWYRQALGQGPEFLTYFNYEAQQDKSGLPNDRFSAERPEGSISTLTIQRTEQRDSAMYRCASSLRMTALSSYNEQFFGPGTRLTVL.

The DNA for the CDR3 is TGTGCCAGCAGCAGCTACAGGGGTGGAAAAAGCTCCTATAATTCACCCCTCCACTTT. Translated: CASSSYRGGKSSYNSPLHF. J is TRBJ1-6 and V is TRBV5-8; TRBD1 matches 7 bases. This CDR3 is built from 19 residues. Germline CDR1 is SGHTS and CDR2 is YDEGEE. J gave up 0 bases and V 4 bases, and 13 bases lay outside the gene matches. Combining the CDR3 with reference TRBV5-8 and TRBJ1-6 gives the whole variable domain EAGVTQSPTHLIKTRGQQATLRCSPISGHTSVYWYQQALGLGLQFLLWYDEGEERNRGNFPPRFSGRQFPNYSSELNVNALELEDSALYLCASSSYRGGKSSYNSPLHFGNGTRLTVT.

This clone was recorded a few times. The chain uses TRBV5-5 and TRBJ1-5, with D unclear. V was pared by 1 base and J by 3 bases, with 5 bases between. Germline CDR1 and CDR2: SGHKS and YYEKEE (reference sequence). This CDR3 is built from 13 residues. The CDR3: CASSLYINQPQHF. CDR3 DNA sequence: TGTGCCAGCAGCTTGTATATCAATCAGCCCCAGCATTTT.

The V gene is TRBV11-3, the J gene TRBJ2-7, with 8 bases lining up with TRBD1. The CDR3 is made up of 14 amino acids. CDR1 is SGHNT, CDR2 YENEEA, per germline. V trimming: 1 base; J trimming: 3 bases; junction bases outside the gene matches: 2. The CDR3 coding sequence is TGTGCCAGCAGCTTAGGGACAGGGTTCTACGAGCAGTACTTC. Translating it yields CASSLGTGFYEQYF. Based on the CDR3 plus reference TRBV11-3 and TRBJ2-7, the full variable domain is EAGVVQSPRYKIIEKKQPVAFWCNPISGHNTLYWYLQNLGQGPELLIRYENEEAVDDSQLPKDRFSAERLKGVDSTLKIQPAELGDSAVYLCASSLGTGFYEQYFGPGTRLTVT.

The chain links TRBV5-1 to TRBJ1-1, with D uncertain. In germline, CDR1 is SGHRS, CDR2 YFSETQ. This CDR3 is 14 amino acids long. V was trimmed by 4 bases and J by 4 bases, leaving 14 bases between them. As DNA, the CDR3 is TGCGCCAGCAGCCCCGGTGTGGGAGGCACTGAAGCTTTCTTT. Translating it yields CASSPGVGGTEAFF.